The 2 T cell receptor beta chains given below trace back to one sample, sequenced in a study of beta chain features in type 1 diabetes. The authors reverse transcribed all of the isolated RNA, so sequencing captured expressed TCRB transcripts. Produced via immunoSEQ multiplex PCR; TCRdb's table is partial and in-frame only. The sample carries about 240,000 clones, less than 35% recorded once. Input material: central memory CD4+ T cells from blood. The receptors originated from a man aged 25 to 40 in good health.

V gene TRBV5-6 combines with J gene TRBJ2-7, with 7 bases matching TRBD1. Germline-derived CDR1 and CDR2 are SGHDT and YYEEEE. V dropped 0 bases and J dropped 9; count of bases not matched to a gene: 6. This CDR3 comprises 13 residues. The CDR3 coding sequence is TGTGCCAGCAGCTTGGGACAGGGCGATGGGCAGTACTTC. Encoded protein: CASSLGQGDGQYF. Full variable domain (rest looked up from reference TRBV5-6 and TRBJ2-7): DAGVTQSPTHLIKTRGQQVTLRCSPKSGHDTVSWYQQALGQGPQFIFQYYEEEERQRGNFPDRFSGHQFPNYSSELNVNALLLGDSALYLCASSLGQGDGQYFGPGTRLTVT.

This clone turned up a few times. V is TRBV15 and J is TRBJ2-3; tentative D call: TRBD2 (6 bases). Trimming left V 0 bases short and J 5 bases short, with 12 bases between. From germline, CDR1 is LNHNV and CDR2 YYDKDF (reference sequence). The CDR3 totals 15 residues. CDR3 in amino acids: CATSRDPSAGDTQYF. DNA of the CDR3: TGTGCCACCAGCAGAGATCCTAGCGCTGGAGATACGCAGTATTTT.